These T cell receptor beta chains were read from a single sample in a study of Ad26.COV2.S vaccination and SARS-CoV-2 variants. Here immunoSEQ multiplex PCR was the method, and the copy in TCRdb shows in-frame clones only, minus some. The sample includes around 250,000 clones, 70% to 90% of them seen just once. Material: peripheral blood, obtained in a trial of Ad26.COV2.S vaccine versus placebo. These receptors all come from a person aged 18-65 years who received the Ad26.COV2.S COVID-19 vaccine or a placebo. The CDR3 runs from the conserved cysteine through the conserved F or W. The D gene is left open where the match is weak. Clone size is stated in some rows and not others, as once, few, many or a class when expanded.

d_gene | j_gene | v_gene | abundance | CDR3aa | CDR3nt
TRBD2 | TRBJ2-3 | TRBV19 | NA | CASSRTSGSTDTQYF | TGTGCCAGTAGTCGGACTAGCGGGAGCACAGATACGCAGTATTTT
TRBD2 | TRBJ2-5 | TRBV2 | NA | CASSELLAGLGETQYF | TGTGCCAGCAGTGAACTACTAGCGGGCCTGGGTGAGACCCAGTACTTC
TRBD1 | TRBJ2-1 | TRBV7-6 | NA | CASSLDRGGSYNEQFF | TGTGCCAGCAGCTTGGACAGGGGAGGCTCCTACAATGAGCAGTTCTTC
NA | TRBJ1-1 | TRBV5-4 | few | CASSWEPGGPLNTEAFF | TGTGCCAGCAGCTGGGAACCGGGGGGACCCTTGAACACTGAAGCTTTCTTT
NA | TRBJ2-1 | TRBV28 | NA | CASRGVEQFF | TGTGCCAGCAGAGGGGTAGAGCAGTTCTTC
TRBD2 | TRBJ2-1 | TRBV4-1 | NA | CASSHLVRGGRDRHNEQFF | TGCGCCAGCAGCCATTTGGTCCGCGGCGGGAGAGATCGGCACAATGAGCAGTTCTTC
TRBD1 | TRBJ2-7 | TRBV6-6 | NA | CASTPYRQGHTYEQYF | TGTGCCAGCACCCCATATAGACAGGGACATACCTACGAGCAGTACTTC
TRBD2 | TRBJ2-3 | TRBV29-1 | NA | CSVSRQGPKLAGETSPTDTQYF | TGCAGCGTATCCAGACAGGGCCCGAAGCTAGCGGGGGAAACCAGCCCCACAGATACGCAGTATTTT
NA | TRBJ2-6 | TRBV5-6 | NA | CASSLGRAGANVLTF | TGTGCCAGCAGCTTGGGCAGGGCTGGGGCCAACGTCCTGACTTTC
NA | TRBJ1-1 | TRBV14 | once | CASSQSPGNTEAFF | TGTGCCAGCAGCCAATCCCCGGGGAACACTGAAGCTTTCTTT
TRBD1 | TRBJ1-5 | TRBV4-1 | few | CASSRQGNSNQPQHF | TGCGCCAGCAGCCGACAGGGAAATAGCAATCAGCCCCAGCATTTT
TRBD1 | TRBJ1-5 | TRBV7-8 | few | CASSLETGGQPQHF | TGTGCCAGCAGCTTGGAAACAGGGGGTCAGCCCCAGCATTTT
NA | TRBJ1-6 | TRBV27 | NA | CASRRGGLLNENSPLHF | TGTGCCAGCCGCAGGGGAGGACTGCTGAATGAGAATTCACCCCTCCACTTT
NA | TRBJ1-1 | TRBV6-2/TRBV6-3 | NA | CASSYGIGGTEAFF | TGTGCCAGCAGTTATGGCATCGGGGGGACTGAAGCTTTCTTT
TRBD2 | TRBJ2-1 | TRBV5-1 | few | CASRPLAGGTSYNEQFF | TGCGCCAGCAGACCCCTAGCGGGGGGCACCTCCTACAATGAGCAGTTCTTC
NA | TRBJ2-1 | TRBV5-1 | NA | CASSLVEGKSYNEQFF | TGCGCCAGCAGCTTGGTCGAAGGTAAGTCCTACAATGAGCAGTTCTTC
TRBD1 | TRBJ2-2 | TRBV7-2 | once | CASSLQGEIGELFF | TGTGCCAGCAGCTTGCAGGGGGAAATCGGGGAGCTGTTTTTT
NA | TRBJ1-5 | TRBV19 | NA | CASSIPRGVKPQHF | TGTGCCAGTAGTATCCCTCGGGGTGTCAAGCCCCAGCATTTT
TRBD1 | TRBJ2-3 | TRBV7-6 | NA | CASSPGTGGTDTQYF | TGTGCCAGCAGCCCCGGGACAGGGGGGACAGATACGCAGTATTTT
TRBD1 | TRBJ1-3 | TRBV18 | NA | CASSPGRGQSGNTIYF | TGTGCCAGCTCACCGGGCAGGGGGCAATCTGGAAACACCATATATTTT
NA | TRBJ2-3 | TRBV11-2 | NA | CASREGRGRGSTDTQYF | TGTGCCAGCAGGGAGGGCCGGGGGCGAGGTAGCACAGATACGCAGTATTTT
NA | TRBJ2-2 | TRBV4-1 | few | CASSQAPATRPTGELFF | TGCGCCAGCAGCCAAGCGCCGGCTACCCGGCCCACCGGGGAGCTGTTTTTT
NA | TRBJ2-6 | TRBV5-6 | NA | CASSLYLGSGANVLTF | TGTGCCAGCAGCTTGTATCTGGGCTCTGGGGCCAACGTCCTGACTTTC
NA | TRBJ1-2 | TRBV4-3 | once | CASSQDRGRSVGYTF | TGCGCCAGCAGCCAAGATAGAGGCCGTTCTGTTGGCTACACCTTC
NA | TRBJ2-3 | TRBV3-1/TRBV3-2 | NA | CASSQVGRTGTDTQYF | TGTGCCAGCAGCCAAGTAGGGAGGACTGGCACAGATACGCAGTATTTT
NA | TRBJ1-2 | TRBV6-5 | NA | CASSISGFSGYTF | TGTGCCAGCAGTATATCAGGGTTCTCCGGCTACACCTTC
NA | TRBJ1-6 | TRBV9 | NA | CASSVAEGHSPLHF | TGTGCCAGCAGCGTAGCCGAGGGGCATTCACCCCTCCACTTT
NA | TRBJ2-2 | TRBV11-2 | NA | CASSLDPDPHGELFF | TGTGCCAGCAGCTTAGATCCGGACCCGCACGGGGAGCTGTTTTTT
NA | TRBJ2-1 | TRBV9 | NA | CASSVGKSSYNEQFF | TGTGCCAGCAGCGTAGGTAAGAGCTCCTACAATGAGCAGTTCTTC
NA | TRBJ2-3 | TRBV6-5 | NA | CASRTSGADTQYF | TGTGCCAGCAGGACCTCCGGGGCAGATACGCAGTATTTT
TRBD1 | TRBJ2-7 | TRBV30 | NA | CAWGTARSYEQYF | TGTGCCTGGGGGACAGCGCGCTCCTACGAGCAGTACTTC
NA | TRBJ1-4 | TRBV5-4 | NA | CASSLGGNRREKLFF | TGTGCCAGCAGCTTGGGCGGGAATCGACGGGAAAAACTGTTTTTT
NA | TRBJ1-2 | TRBV30 | NA | CAWRGDRPVYGYTF | TGTGCCTGGAGGGGAGACAGGCCCGTCTATGGCTACACCTTC
NA | TRBJ1-2 | TRBV5-4 | few | CASSFDANYGYTF | TGTGCCAGCAGCTTTGATGCTAACTATGGCTACACCTTC
NA | TRBJ1-3 | TRBV9 | NA | CASSALGLMEGNTIYF | TGTGCCAGCAGCGCATTGGGACTTATGGAAGGAAACACCATATATTTT
TRBD2 | TRBJ2-3 | TRBV5-4 | NA | CASSPRGLAGVVGTDTQYF | TGTGCCAGCAGCCCCAGAGGACTAGCGGGAGTAGTCGGGACAGATACGCAGTATTTT
TRBD1 | TRBJ2-3 | TRBV7-9 | NA | CASRYPSGGDTQYF | TGTGCCAGCAGATATCCCTCAGGGGGAGATACGCAGTATTTT
NA | TRBJ1-1 | TRBV29-1 | NA | CSVEVPGSSTEAFF | TGCAGCGTTGAAGTGCCGGGATCGAGCACTGAAGCTTTCTTT
NA | TRBJ2-4 | TRBV29-1 | NA | CSVLLQGDIAKNIQYF | TGCAGCGTTCTATTACAGGGAGATATAGCCAAAAACATTCAGTACTTC
NA | TRBJ1-6 | TRBV6-2/TRBV6-3 | NA | CASSYGVGVSGSPLHF | TGTGCCAGCAGTTACGGGGTGGGAGTTTCGGGTTCACCCCTCCACTTT
TRBD2 | TRBJ2-7 | TRBV7-2 | NA | CASSLVRGGRYEQYF | TGTGCCAGCAGCTTAGTGCGGGGGGGCCGGTACGAGCAGTACTTC
NA | TRBJ1-2 | TRBV5-4 | NA | CASSFEGYGYTF | TGTGCCAGCAGCTTTGAGGGCTATGGCTACACCTTC
NA | TRBJ2-3 | TRBV9 | once | CASSVFGTSTDTQYF | TGTGCCAGCAGCGTTTTCGGGACAAGCACAGATACGCAGTATTTT